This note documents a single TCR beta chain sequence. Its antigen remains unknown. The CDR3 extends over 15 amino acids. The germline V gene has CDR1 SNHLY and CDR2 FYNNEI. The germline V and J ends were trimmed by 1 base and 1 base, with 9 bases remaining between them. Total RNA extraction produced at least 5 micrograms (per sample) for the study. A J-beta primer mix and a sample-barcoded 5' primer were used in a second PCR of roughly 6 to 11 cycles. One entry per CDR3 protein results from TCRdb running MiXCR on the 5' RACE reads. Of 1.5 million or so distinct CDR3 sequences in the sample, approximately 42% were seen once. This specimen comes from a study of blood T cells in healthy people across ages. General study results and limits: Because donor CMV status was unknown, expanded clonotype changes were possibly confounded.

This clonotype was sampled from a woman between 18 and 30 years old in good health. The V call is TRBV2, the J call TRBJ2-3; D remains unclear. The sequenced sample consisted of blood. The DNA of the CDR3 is TGTGCCAGCAGTGAAGTTGGGTTTGGCACAGATACGCAGTATTTT. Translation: CASSEVGFGTDTQYF.